This is a list of T cell receptor beta chains from one sample in a study of blood T cell repertoires in COVID-19. TCRdb's table, derived via immunoSEQ multiplex PCR, lists solely in-frame clones and lacks some. The profile shows around 130,000 clones, approximately 86% of them singletons. Specimen: peripheral blood. The receptors were gathered from a woman in her 50s who had recovered from COVID-19. Both conserved end residues are part of each CDR3. A D gene is named only where the DNA matches it firmly. Clone size is stated in some rows and not others, as once, few, many or a class when expanded.

size	D	V	J	DNA	CDR3
once	TRBD1	TRBV5-1	TRBJ2-2	TGCGCCAGCGGCTCCGGGACAGGGAACACCGGGGAGCTGTTTTTT	CASGSGTGNTGELFF
-	TRBD1	TRBV9	TRBJ2-5	TGTGCCAGCAGCGTAGTGGGGACAGGGTTGGAGACCCAGTACTTC	CASSVVGTGLETQYF
-	-	TRBV19	TRBJ1-2	TGTGCCAGTACCCCGGACAGTACAACTACTATAGGCTACACCTTC	CASTPDSTTTIGYTF
-	TRBD1	TRBV5-1	TRBJ2-7	TGCGCCAGCAGCTTGCGGACAGGGATCCTCTACGAGCAGTACTTC	CASSLRTGILYEQYF
few	TRBD1	TRBV11-3	TRBJ2-7	TGTGCCAGCAGCTTAGATTATTGGACAGGAAACTACGAGCAGTACTTC	CASSLDYWTGNYEQYF
-	-	TRBV27	TRBJ2-7	TGTGCCAGCAGTTATAAGCAGTACTTC	CASSYKQYF
-	TRBD2	TRBV7-2	TRBJ2-5	TGTGCCAGCCTGAGGGCGGGAGGGGCGGAGACCCAGTACTTC	CASLRAGGAETQYF
-	-	TRBV7-9	TRBJ2-1	TGTGCCAGCAGCTTAGATCCGGGAAGGTCCTACAATGAGCAGTTCTTC	CASSLDPGRSYNEQFF
-	-	TRBV30	TRBJ1-1	TGTGCCTGGCAGTACAGGCGGCCCACTGAAGCTTTCTTT	CAWQYRRPTEAFF
-	-	TRBV14	TRBJ2-2	TGTGCCAGCAGCCAATACGAGGTGGACACCGGGGAGCTGTTTTTT	CASSQYEVDTGELFF
-	TRBD2	TRBV2	TRBJ2-7	TGTGCCAGCGCGGGGGCCTACGAGCAGTACTTC	CASAGAYEQYF
-	-	TRBV9	TRBJ2-7	TGTGCCAGCAGCCCAGGACGGCAGCGGCCCTACGAGCAGTACTTC	CASSPGRQRPYEQYF
-	TRBD1	TRBV7-2	TRBJ2-2	TGTGCCAGCAGCTCTACAGGGGGCTGGGGCGGGGAGCTGTTTTTT	CASSSTGGWGGELFF
-	-	TRBV9	TRBJ1-6	TGTGCCAGCAGCGTGGGGGGATCTTCACCCCTCCACTTT	CASSVGGSSPLHF
-	-	TRBV6-1	TRBJ1-4	TGTGCCAGCAGTGGGGCCCTGGGTCTTAGGTTAACTAATGAAAAACTGTTTTTT	CASSGALGLRLTNEKLFF
-	-	TRBV19	TRBJ1-2	TGTGCCAGTAGTGTTTCAGGGGCGCAGATTTCGAACTATGGCTACACCTTC	CASSVSGAQISNYGYTF
-	TRBD1	TRBV6-1	TRBJ1-5	TGTGCCAGCAGTGATACGGACAGGGGGCTCAATCAGCCCCAGCATTTT	CASSDTDRGLNQPQHF
once	-	TRBV29-1	TRBJ1-1	TGCAGCGTTGACCGGGACACTGAAGCTTTCTTT	CSVDRDTEAFF
few	TRBD1	TRBV7-7	TRBJ2-7	TGTGCCAGCAGCTTAGGGCCGGGACAGAGCTACGAGCAGTACTTC	CASSLGPGQSYEQYF
once	-	TRBV24-1	TRBJ1-2	TGTGCCACCAGTGATTTGCTGGGGGACTACTATGGCTACACCTTC	CATSDLLGDYYGYTF
-	-	TRBV7-9	TRBJ2-2	TGTGCCAGCAGCTTAGTTGTTCTGACCGGGGAGCTGTTTTTT	CASSLVVLTGELFF
-	-	TRBV19	TRBJ1-2	TGTGCCAGTAGTATAGTCCTGACAGACGGCTACACCTTC	CASSIVLTDGYTF
once	TRBD2	TRBV4-2	TRBJ2-1	TGTGCCAGCAGCGTGACTAGCGGGAGTTACAATGAGCAGTTCTTC	CASSVTSGSYNEQFF
once	TRBD2	TRBV7-9	TRBJ2-1	TGTGCCAGCAGGCGAGGTACCGGGACTAGCGGGAGTTTAGGGCAGTTCTTC	CASRRGTGTSGSLGQFF
-	-	TRBV4-1	TRBJ1-1	TGCGCCAGCAGCCAAGTGGGACTTCTGAACACTGAAGCTTTCTTT	CASSQVGLLNTEAFF
-	-	TRBV10-1	TRBJ2-7	TGCGCCAGCAGGATGGAGGACAGAGACTACGAGCAGTACTTC	CASRMEDRDYEQYF
few	TRBD1	TRBV15	TRBJ2-5	TGTGCCACCAGCAGGACTCCAGACAGGGGGATACTGGAGACCCAGTACTTC	CATSRTPDRGILETQYF
-	-	TRBV15	TRBJ1-1	TGTGCCACCAGCAGAGAACATAAGGGGACTTCGAACACTGAAGCTTTCTTT	CATSREHKGTSNTEAFF
-	-	TRBV2	TRBJ1-2	TGTGCCAGCAAAAGTTCGGCGGCAAACATTTTAAGGGGCTACACCTTC	CASKSSAANILRGYTF
-	TRBD1	TRBV24-1	TRBJ2-1	TGTGCCACCAGTGATGCAGGGGGCAGTGGTTATGAGCAGTTCTTC	CATSDAGGSGYEQFF
-	TRBD1	TRBV27	TRBJ1-6	TGTGCCAGCAGTAACGACAGGGGGAATTCACCCCTCCACTTT	CASSNDRGNSPLHF
-	-	TRBV6-5	TRBJ2-3	TGTGCCAGCAGTCCTGGACTATTAGATACGCAGTATTTT	CASSPGLLDTQYF
-	-	TRBV5-1	TRBJ2-5	TGCGCCAGCAACAGGGCAAACCAAGAGACCCAGTACTTC	CASNRANQETQYF
few	-	TRBV12-3/TRBV12-4	TRBJ2-5	TGTGCCAGCAGTTTACAGTTCGGGGCCCAGTACTTC	CASSLQFGAQYF
once	-	TRBV28	TRBJ2-5	TGTGCCAGCAGCGCTCTGAGGCTGGGTGAGACCCAGTACTTC	CASSALRLGETQYF
-	-	TRBV5-1	TRBJ1-1	TGCGCCAGCAAAGAGGTCACAACTGCTAGTGAAGCTTTCTTT	CASKEVTTASEAFF
-	TRBD1	TRBV9	TRBJ2-1	TGTGCCAGCAGCGTAGACGGGACAGTATACAATGAGCAGTTCTTC	CASSVDGTVYNEQFF
-	TRBD1	TRBV5-1	TRBJ1-5	TGCGCCAGCAGCGGAGGACAGGGGGCACATCAGCCCCAGCATTTT	CASSGGQGAHQPQHF
few	-	TRBV7-2	TRBJ2-2	TGTGCCAGCAGCTTAGAGGTGGGGGCCCTCACCGGGGAGCTGTTTTTT	CASSLEVGALTGELFF
-	TRBD2	TRBV28	TRBJ2-1	TGTGCCAGCAGTTTCACAAGCGGGATGTACAATGAGCAGTTCTTC	CASSFTSGMYNEQFF
-	-	TRBV9	TRBJ2-2	TGTGCCAGCAGCCCACGGACAAACACCGGGGAGCTGTTTTTT	CASSPRTNTGELFF
-	TRBD1	TRBV7-2	TRBJ2-7	TGTGCCAGCAGCACCCGACAGGGGGAGGCGGTGCAGTACTTC	CASSTRQGEAVQYF
-	TRBD1	TRBV5-1	TRBJ1-6	TGCGCCAGCAGCTTGGGGGACAGCTTCTATTCACCCCTCCACTTT	CASSLGDSFYSPLHF
-	TRBD2	TRBV4-2	TRBJ2-3	TGTGCCAGCAGCCCGGGGGGGGGCGGGGGAGGCACAGATACGCAGTATTTT	CASSPGGGGGGTDTQYF
few	TRBD2	TRBV4-2	TRBJ2-6	TGTGCCAGCAGCCCCGAGGGAGGGCTATCTGGGGCCAACGTCCTGACTTTC	CASSPEGGLSGANVLTF
-	TRBD2	TRBV7-2	TRBJ2-3	TGTGCCAGCAGCTTGAGGACTAGCGGCATGACAGATACGCAGTATTTT	CASSLRTSGMTDTQYF
-	TRBD1	TRBV19	TRBJ2-3	TGTGCCAGTAGTCGGTCTCGTAACAGGGGCGCAGATACGCAGTATTTT	CASSRSRNRGADTQYF
-	TRBD1	TRBV2	TRBJ1-2	TGTGCCAGCAGTGTAGTATGGACAGGGGGCACCTTC	CASSVVWTGGTF
-	TRBD1	TRBV14	TRBJ1-5	TGTGCCAGCAGCCTCTCAACAGGGGGGGGTCAGCCCCAGCATTTT	CASSLSTGGGQPQHF
-	TRBD1	TRBV11-2	TRBJ1-1	TGTGCCAGCAGCCCCGGACAGGGGGGGATGAACACTGAAGCTTTCTTT	CASSPGQGGMNTEAFF
-	-	TRBV2	TRBJ2-5	TGTGCCAGCATCGAAAAAGGACTCTGGGGTGAGACCCAGTACTTC	CASIEKGLWGETQYF
few	-	TRBV15	TRBJ1-1	TGTGCCACCAGCAGAGTGACAGTTTTCTCCTTTTTGGGGAACACTGAAGCTTTCTTT	CATSRVTVFSFLGNTEAFF
-	-	TRBV19	TRBJ1-2	TGTGCCAGTAGCCCTCTCTTAGGGGGGGCTCTGGAAGATGGCTACACCTTC	CASSPLLGGALEDGYTF
-	TRBD1	TRBV28	TRBJ1-4	TGTGCCAGCAGGCCCCGAGGTCAGGGGGGCGGTGAAAAACTGTTTTTT	CASRPRGQGGGEKLFF
-	TRBD2	TRBV10-2	TRBJ2-1	TGCGCCAGTGCAAATAGCGGGAGCTCCTACAATGAGCAGTTCTTC	CASANSGSSYNEQFF
-	-	TRBV4-1	TRBJ1-6	TGCGCCAGCAGCCAAGATATCAATTCACCCCTCCACTTT	CASSQDINSPLHF
-	-	TRBV30	TRBJ2-7	TGTGCCTGGAGTCCCCAGGGTTACGAGCAGTACTTC	CAWSPQGYEQYF
-	TRBD1	TRBV9	TRBJ1-6	TGTGCCAGCAGCGCCTCCATCGGGACAGGGGCAAGTTCACCCCTCCACTTT	CASSASIGTGASSPLHF
-	-	TRBV15	TRBJ2-6	TGTGCCACCAGCATTGGAGGGAGGTTAGCCAACGTCCTGACTTTC	CATSIGGRLANVLTF